This T cell receptor (beta chain) was sequenced during a study of shared clonotypes between healthy human individuals. Produced via immunoSEQ multiplex PCR; TCRdb's table is partial and in-frame only. The sample has around 2,000,000 clones; about 95% are singletons. The germline V gene has CDR1 LNHNV and CDR2 YYDKDF (reference sequence). Trimming shortened V by 1 base and J by 0 bases, and 16 bases separated the two germline ends. CDR3 length equals 19 residues. Only CD45RO-negative cells positively selected for CCR7 counted as naive CD8 cells, so terminally differentiated effector memory CD45RA+ cells were excluded. The healthy adult donors were HIV-negative and reported no recent acute infections or vaccinations.

Material for sequencing was naive CD8+ T cells sorted from blood. The chain has TRBV15 and TRBJ2-6; possible D gene TRBD1, 6 bases. The receptor was isolated from a man between 18 and 29 years old in good health. CDR3 nucleotide sequence: TGTGCCACCAGCAGAGGACAGGTCGCGACAGGCTCTGGGGCCAACGTCCTGACTTTC. Its translation: CATSRGQVATGSGANVLTF.